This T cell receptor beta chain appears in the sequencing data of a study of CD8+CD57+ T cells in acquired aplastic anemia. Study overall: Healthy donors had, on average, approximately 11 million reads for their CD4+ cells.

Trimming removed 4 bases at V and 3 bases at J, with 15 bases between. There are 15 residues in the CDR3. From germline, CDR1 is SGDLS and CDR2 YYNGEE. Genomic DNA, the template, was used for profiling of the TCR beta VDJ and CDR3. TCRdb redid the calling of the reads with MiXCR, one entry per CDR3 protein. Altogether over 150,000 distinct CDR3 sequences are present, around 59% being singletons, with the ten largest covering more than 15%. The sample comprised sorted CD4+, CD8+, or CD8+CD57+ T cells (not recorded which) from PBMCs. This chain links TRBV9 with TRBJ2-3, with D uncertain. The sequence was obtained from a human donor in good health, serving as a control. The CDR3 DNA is TGTGCCAGCAGCTACGGTGGGGTGGGGACAGATACGCAGTATTTT. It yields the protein CASSYGGVGTDTQYF.